The entry that follows covers one T cell receptor (beta chain) sequence. This clonotype was found a few times. This receptor's antigen is unknown. Base quality data are lacking; no much larger clone is found one base away. This was a case-control study nested in a cohort of healthcare workers in London, UK, who had nasopharyngeal swab PCR tests and blood samples taken every week. Between 23 and 31 March 2020, the week of the UK lockdown, healthcare workers were enrolled and then followed up weekly for as long as 16 weeks. This sample was taken from a study of early T cells in non-severe SARS-CoV-2 infection listed by TCRdb under 2021. Regarding the study in general: Because TCR sequencing relied on bulk RNA taken from unsorted whole blood, pairing of alpha and beta chains was not possible.

The library came from 5' RACE. The sequencer listed for this sample is NextSeq 500. The TCR library protocol attached unique molecular identifiers to individual cDNA molecules to correct for sequencing error and PCR bias. Sequencing covered both TCR alpha and beta chains, and within each sample the abundances of alpha and beta sequences were tightly co-correlated. The original methods were these. V gene, J gene and CDR3 annotation of TCR sequences was performed with Decombinator V4. TCRs were defined as expanded if a significant change between any two time points was detected under a Poisson model with p below 0.0001. TCR abundances were normalised to the total number of TCRs sequenced per sample and expressed as counts per million. TRAV1-2 paired with TRAJ12, TRAJ20 or TRAJ33 defined MAIT TCRs, while TRAV10 paired with TRAJ18 defined iNKT TCRs. VDJdb, accessed 1 November 2021, was searched for CMV, EBV and SARS-CoV-2 annotated TCRs, with TCRs annotated for multiple antigens excluded. TCRdb trimmed the raw reads at Q25, called clones with MiXCR and kept productive beta chains. Merged by CDR3 protein, the rows form single entries marked with the most common genes and DNA. The V and J calls were not made by the authors but by TCRdb's processing. For this sample the table gives over 90,000 distinct CDR3 sequences, of which about 12% were detected only once. Together, the top ten hold approximately 4.4% of the sample.

V ends up 0 bases short and J 7 bases short, with an unmatched junction base count of 6. The CDR3, cysteine through phenylalanine, is 15 amino acids long. Only the CDR3 portion is preserved as DNA: 45 bases, with reading frame beginning at the first base. CDR1 LNHNV and CDR2 YYDKDF were looked up in the germline V gene (reference sequence). Study-wide findings and limitations: Matching against VDJdb was skewed toward anti-spike CD8 responses, likely underestimated virus-specific expansions, and missed private and CD4 specificities.

The receptor comes from an adult who was a healthcare worker with PCR-confirmed SARS-CoV-2 infection or an uninfected control (not recorded which). The sequenced sample was whole blood, obtained at baseline. The chain is assembled from TRBV15 and TRBJ2-1; TRBD2 agrees with 7 junctional bases. Here is the DNA: TGTGCCACCAGCAGAGAACGAGCGGGGAGAAATGAGCAGTTCTTC. This translates into CATSRERAGRNEQFF.